This T cell receptor beta chain was obtained from a study of shared clonotypes between healthy human individuals. On this clone: Its target is not known.

CDR3 length equals 14 residues. Germline V gene data show CDR1 as SGHNT and CDR2 as YENEEA. Trimming cost V 1 base and J 4 bases, with 9 bases left between them. Here immunoSEQ multiplex PCR was the method, and the copy in TCRdb shows in-frame clones only, minus some. The sample contains 2 million to 2.5 million clones, 85% to 95% of which appear only once. General observations from the study: In general, naive subsets displayed greater estimated richness than memory subsets did. Measured sharing among donors was expected to vary with sequencing depth. Generation probabilities were higher for clonotypes shared across all four sorted-subset donors than for unshared ones.

The TCR was taken from a young man in good health. Sequenced sample: naive CD4+ T cells sorted from blood. Subset: CD45RA+ positively selected. The gene calls are TRBV11-3 and TRBJ2-3; D is undetermined. This CDR3 reads CASSLGGAADTQYF. The CDR3 DNA sequence: TGTGCCAGCAGCTTAGGGGGTGCCGCAGATACGCAGTATTTT. The complete variable domain, with remaining parts taken from reference TRBV11-3 and TRBJ2-3, reads EAGVVQSPRYKIIEKKQPVAFWCNPISGHNTLYWYLQNLGQGPELLIRYENEEAVDDSQLPKDRFSAERLKGVDSTLKIQPAELGDSAVYLCASSLGGAADTQYFGPGTRLTVL.